This T cell receptor beta chain was found in a study of OX40 agonist ivuxolimab in advanced cancers. The wider study: Ivuxolimab, which is an agonistic anti-OX40 (CD134) antibody, was administered to the patients. A mean age of about 56 years, range roughly 23 to 85, was recorded, and 82.7% were male.

The assay was immunoSEQ multiplex PCR, and TCRdb's table has in-frame clones only and misses some. This sample has some 100,000 clones, with 90% to 95% found just once. As regards this clone: The antigen is not known.

CDR3 length: 15 amino acids. CDR1 is SGHTA, CDR2 FQGNSA, per germline. V lost 6 bases, J lost 0 bases, and 11 bases lay in between. Drawing of blood for sampling happened at baseline, at cycle 4 day 1, and at cycle 7 day 1. Regarding the study as a whole: At doses 0.1 to 3.0 mg/kg, CD4+ and CD8+ clones expanded.

The TCR sequence derives from an adult with an advanced solid tumor such as melanoma, head and neck, liver or kidney cancer. This specimen consisted of CD4+ or CD8+ T cells sorted from blood, obtained in a trial of the OX40 agonist ivuxolimab. This chain uses TRBV7-2 with TRBJ2-2; D possibly corresponds to TRBD2 (7 bases). The CDR3 DNA sequence: TGTGCCAGCAGGGAAGGGGGGGCGAACACCGGGGAGCTGTTTTTT. Encoded protein: CASREGGANTGELFF.